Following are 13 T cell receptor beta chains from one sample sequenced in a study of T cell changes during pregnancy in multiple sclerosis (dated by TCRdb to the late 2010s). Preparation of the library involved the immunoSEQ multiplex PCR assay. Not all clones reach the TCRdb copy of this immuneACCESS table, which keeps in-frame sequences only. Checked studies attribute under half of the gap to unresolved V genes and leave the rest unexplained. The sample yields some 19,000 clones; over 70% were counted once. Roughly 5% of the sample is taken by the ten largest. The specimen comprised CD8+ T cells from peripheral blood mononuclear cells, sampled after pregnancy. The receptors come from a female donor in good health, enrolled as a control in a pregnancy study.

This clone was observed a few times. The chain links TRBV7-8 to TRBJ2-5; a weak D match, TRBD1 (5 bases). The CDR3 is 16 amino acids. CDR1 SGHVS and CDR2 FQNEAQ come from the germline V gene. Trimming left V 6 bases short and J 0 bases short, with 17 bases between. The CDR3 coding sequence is TGTGCCAGCAGTCTCTTGGGGCTGCAGGACCAAGAGACCCAGTACTTC. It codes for CASSLLGLQDQETQYF.

The CDR3 DNA reads TGTGCCGCGATGGGAGTTGGGGCAGATACGCAGTATTTT. This gives the protein CAAMGVGADTQYF. V and J are TRBV27 and TRBJ2-3; a weak D match, TRBD2 (5 bases). V lost 11 bases to trimming and J lost 4 bases, with 16 bases between them. From germline, CDR1 is MNHEY and CDR2 SMNVEV (reference sequence). The CDR3 has 13 residues.

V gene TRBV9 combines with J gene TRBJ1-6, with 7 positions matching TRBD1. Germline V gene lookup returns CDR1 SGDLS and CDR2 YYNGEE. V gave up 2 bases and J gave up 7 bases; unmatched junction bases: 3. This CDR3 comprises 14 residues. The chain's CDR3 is CASSVGTENSPLHF. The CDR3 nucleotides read TGTGCCAGCAGCGTTGGGACAGAAAATTCACCCCTCCACTTT. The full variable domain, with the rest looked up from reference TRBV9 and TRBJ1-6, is DSGVTQTPKHLITATGQRVTLRCSPRSGDLSVYWYQQSLDQGLQFLIQYYNGEERAKGNILERFSAQQFPDLHSELNLSSLELGDSALYFCASSVGTENSPLHFGNGTRLTVT.

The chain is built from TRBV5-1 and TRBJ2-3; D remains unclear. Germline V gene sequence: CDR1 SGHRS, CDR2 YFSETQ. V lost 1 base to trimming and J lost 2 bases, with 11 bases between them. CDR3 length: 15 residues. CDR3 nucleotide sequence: TGCGCCAGCAGCTTGACGCAGGCCTTCACAGATACGCAGTATTTT. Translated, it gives CASSLTQAFTDTQYF.

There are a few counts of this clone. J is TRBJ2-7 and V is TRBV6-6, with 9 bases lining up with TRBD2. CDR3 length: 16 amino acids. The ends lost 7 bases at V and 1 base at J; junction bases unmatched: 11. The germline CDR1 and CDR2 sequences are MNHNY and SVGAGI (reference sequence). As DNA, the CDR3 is TGTGCCAGCACCAACGAGCGGGGGGTCCTTTCCTACGAGCAGTACTTC. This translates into CASTNERGVLSYEQYF.

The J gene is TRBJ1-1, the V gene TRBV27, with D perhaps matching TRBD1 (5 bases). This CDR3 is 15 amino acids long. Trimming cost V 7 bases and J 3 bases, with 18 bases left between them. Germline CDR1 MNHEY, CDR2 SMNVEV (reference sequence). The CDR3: CASTSEWGLDTEAFF. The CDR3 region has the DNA TGTGCCAGCACCTCAGAGTGGGGCTTGGACACTGAAGCTTTCTTT.

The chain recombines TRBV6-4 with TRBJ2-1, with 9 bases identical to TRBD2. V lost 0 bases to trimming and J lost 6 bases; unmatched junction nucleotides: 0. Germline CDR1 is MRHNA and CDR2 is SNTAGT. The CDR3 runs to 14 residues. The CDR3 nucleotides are TGTGCCAGCAGTGACTCGCGGGGGGGCAATGAGCAGTTCTTC. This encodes CASSDSRGGNEQFF.

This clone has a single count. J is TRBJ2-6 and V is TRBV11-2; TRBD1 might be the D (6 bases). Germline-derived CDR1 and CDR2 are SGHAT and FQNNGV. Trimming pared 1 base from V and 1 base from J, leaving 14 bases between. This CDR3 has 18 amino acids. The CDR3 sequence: CASSLVYGGRSGANVLTF. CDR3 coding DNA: TGTGCCAGCAGCTTAGTGTATGGGGGCCGATCTGGGGCCAACGTCCTGACTTTC.

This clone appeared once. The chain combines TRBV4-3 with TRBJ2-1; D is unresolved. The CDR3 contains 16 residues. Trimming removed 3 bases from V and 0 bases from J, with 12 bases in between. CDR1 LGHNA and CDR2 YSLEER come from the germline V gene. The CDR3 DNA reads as TGCGCCAGCAGCCATGACGACACTGGCTCCTACAATGAGCAGTTCTTC. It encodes CASSHDDTGSYNEQFF.

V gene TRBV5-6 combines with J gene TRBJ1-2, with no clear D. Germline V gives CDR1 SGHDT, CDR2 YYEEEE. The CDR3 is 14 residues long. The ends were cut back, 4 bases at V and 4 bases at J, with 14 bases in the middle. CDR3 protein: CASSPQTSVYGYTF. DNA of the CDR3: TGTGCCAGCAGCCCTCAGACTTCGGTCTATGGCTACACCTTC.

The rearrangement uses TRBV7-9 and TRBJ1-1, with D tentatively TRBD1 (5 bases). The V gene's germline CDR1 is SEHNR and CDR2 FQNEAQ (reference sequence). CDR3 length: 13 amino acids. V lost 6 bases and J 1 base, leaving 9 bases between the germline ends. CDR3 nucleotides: TGTGCCAGCAGACGGGGGGAGAACACTGAAGCTTTCTTT. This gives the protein CASRRGENTEAFF.

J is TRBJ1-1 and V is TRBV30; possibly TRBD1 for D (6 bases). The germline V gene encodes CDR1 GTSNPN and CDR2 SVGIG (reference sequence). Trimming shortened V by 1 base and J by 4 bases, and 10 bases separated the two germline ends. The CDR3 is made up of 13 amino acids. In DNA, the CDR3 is TGTGCCTGGAGTGGCGGGGGCGGCACTGAAGCTTTCTTT. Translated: CAWSGGGGTEAFF.

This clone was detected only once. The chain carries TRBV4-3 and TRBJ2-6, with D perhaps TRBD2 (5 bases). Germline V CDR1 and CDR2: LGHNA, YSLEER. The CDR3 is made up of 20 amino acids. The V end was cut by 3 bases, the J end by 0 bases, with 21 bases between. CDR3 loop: CASSHLLFGADSSGANVLTF. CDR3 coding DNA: TGCGCCAGCAGCCACCTCTTGTTCGGAGCGGATAGCTCTGGGGCCAACGTCCTGACTTTC.